This TCR beta chain emerged from a study of OX40 agonist ivuxolimab in advanced cancers. For the study in its entirety: Ivuxolimab was an agonistic, fully human IgG2 monoclonal antibody directed against OX40 (CD134), a costimulatory receptor. The paper reports the monotherapy dose-escalation portion (N ≈ 50 patients) of the phase I ivuxolimab trial. Intravenous ivuxolimab was administered to patients every 2 weeks at six dose levels: 0.01, 0.1, 0.3, 1.5, 3 and 10 mg/kg. Of the roughly 54 dose-escalation patients, hepatocellular carcinoma was present in 19, melanoma in approximately 15, renal cell carcinoma in 9 and head and neck cancer in 9. Three dose-escalation patients achieved partial responses, one with hepatocellular carcinoma and two with cutaneous melanoma. Peripheral TCRbeta sequencing was intended to test whether TCR sequence diversity was altered and clonal T-cell expansion was caused by ivuxolimab. In the dose-escalation cohort, 70% to 85% of patients were male, and the mean age was 60 years with a range of roughly 23 to 79. Prior anti-PD-1, anti-PD-L1 or anti-CTLA-4 therapy was permitted, and checkpoint inhibitors had been received by around 40% of dose-escalation patients.

Genomic DNA was isolated from the sorted cells so that the TCRbeta CDR3 region could be sequenced. The immunoSEQ Assay was used to sequence the TCRbeta CDR3 regions. TCRdb re-hosts the immuneACCESS table, in-frame sequences only. Its copies lack some clones; in the studies checked, an unresolved V gene accounts for under half of them, and the cause for the rest is not known. The sample table contains 58,000 or so clones; only one count was recorded for around 83% of them. The ten biggest clones cover 0.55% to 0.8% of the sample. Patients with a history of autoimmune disease or receiving systemic immunosuppression were excluded from the trial. Peripheral blood for TCR sequencing was collected from all dose cohorts at baseline, on cycle 4 day 1, and on cycle 7 day 1. Samples came from an open-label, multicenter, first-in-human phase I dose-escalation trial of ivuxolimab. Adults with locally advanced or metastatic melanoma, renal cell, hepatocellular, or head and neck squamous cell carcinoma were enrolled in the trial. Before TCR sequencing, CD4+ T cells and CD8+ T cells were sorted from peripheral blood as separate populations.

Note on this clone: Its specific antigen is unknown. Nothing much larger sits one base from this clone, and base qualities are not available.

Overall results and qualifications from the work: On average, CD8+ T cells showed more expanded clones than CD4+ T cells after ivuxolimab. Clonal expansion of both CD4+ and CD8+ blood T cells was observed from baseline to week 6 at doses 0.1 to 3.0 mg/kg. The antigen specificity of the clonally expanded peripheral T cells was not determined. Partial responders in the 0.1-3.0 mg/kg groups had among the lowest normalized peripheral clonal expansion, especially among CD8+ T cells. Low levels of normalized T-cell clonal expansion were also seen in some patients who did not respond.

Sequenced here: CD4+ or CD8+ T cells sorted from blood, sampled in a trial of the OX40 agonist ivuxolimab. The receptor's source is an adult with an advanced solid tumor such as melanoma, head and neck, liver or kidney cancer.

CDR3 loop: CASSPGTRTDTQYF. The DNA reads TGTGCCAGCAGCCCAGGGACTCGTACAGATACGCAGTATTTT. This sequence uses TRBV7-9 and TRBJ2-3; TRBD2 could be the D gene, as 6 bases match. At the junction V is shortened by 5 bases and J by 3 bases, with 12 bases in between. The CDR3 goes from the cysteine to the phenylalanine over 14 residues. This entry keeps only the CDR3 DNA: 42 bases, framed from base 1. The germline V gene (reference sequence) yields SEHNR for CDR1 and FQNEAQ for CDR2.